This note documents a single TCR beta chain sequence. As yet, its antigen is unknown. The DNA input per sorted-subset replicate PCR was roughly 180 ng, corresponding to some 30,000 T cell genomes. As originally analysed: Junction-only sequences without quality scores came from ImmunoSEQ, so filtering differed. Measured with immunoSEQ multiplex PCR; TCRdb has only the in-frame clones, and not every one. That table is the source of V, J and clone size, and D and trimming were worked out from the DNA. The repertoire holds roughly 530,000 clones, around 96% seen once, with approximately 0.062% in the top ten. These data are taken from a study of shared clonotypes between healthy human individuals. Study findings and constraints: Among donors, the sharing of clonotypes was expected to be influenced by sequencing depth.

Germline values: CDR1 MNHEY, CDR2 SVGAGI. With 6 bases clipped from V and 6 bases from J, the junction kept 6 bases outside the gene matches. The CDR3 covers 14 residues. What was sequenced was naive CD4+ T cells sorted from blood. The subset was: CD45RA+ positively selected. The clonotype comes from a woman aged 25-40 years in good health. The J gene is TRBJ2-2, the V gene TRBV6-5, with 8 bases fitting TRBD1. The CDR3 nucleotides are TGTGCCAGCAGGCCCGACAGGGGTCCCGGGGAGCTGTTTTTT. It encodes CASRPDRGPGELFF.